These 13 T cell receptor beta chains share one sample of origin, sequenced in a study of ipilimumab plus nivolumab after autologous stem cell transplantation. The repertoire was sequenced with immunoSEQ multiplex PCR; TCRdb's copy has only in-frame clones and lacks some. The data contain 17,000 or so clones, around 80% of them singletons. This specimen was PBMCs, taken in a trial of ipilimumab plus nivolumab as post-transplant consolidation. These receptors all stem from a male donor with diffuse large B-cell lymphoma.

This chain uses TRBV5-1 with TRBJ2-5, with D perhaps being TRBD1 or TRBD2 (5 bases each). Trimming left V 4 bases short and J 1 base short, with 11 bases between. This CDR3 contains 14 residues. Germline V lookup: CDR1 SGHRS, CDR2 YFSETQ. The CDR3 is CASSPAGTQETQYF. In nucleotides, the CDR3 is TGCGCCAGCAGCCCAGCAGGGACCCAAGAGACCCAGTACTTC.

The V call is TRBV18, the J call TRBJ1-1; D is uncertain. Germline-derived CDR1 and CDR2 are KGHSH and LQKENI. V shed 2 bases and J shed 3 bases, with 7 bases lying between them. The CDR3 has 13 amino acids. As DNA, the CDR3 is TGTGCCAGCTCACCAAGGAGCGACACTGAAGCTTTCTTT. Translation gives CASSPRSDTEAFF.

The V gene is TRBV7-3, the J gene TRBJ2-1; D possibly corresponds to TRBD1 (6 bases). The CDR3 totals 14 residues. Germline CDR1 and CDR2: SGHTA and FQGTGA. The ends were cut back, 5 bases at V and 6 bases at J, with 14 bases in the middle. The CDR3 bases are TGTGCCAGCAGCCCGCAGGGACAAACCAATGAGCAGTTCTTC. Translating gives CASSPQGQTNEQFF.

The chain combines TRBV6-4 with TRBJ2-1; D is unresolved. This CDR3 comprises 13 residues. With 4 bases removed from V and 9 bases from J, the gap between germline ends came to 13 bases. Per the germline V gene, CDR1 is MRHNA and CDR2 is SNTAGT. The CDR3 DNA reads as TGTGCCAGCAGTGCTGAGCAGTTTGCTGAGCAGTTCTTC. Amino acid sequence: CASSAEQFAEQFF.

The gene calls are TRBV4-1 and TRBJ1-3, with D unclear. V was cut by 2 bases and J by 1 base, with 3 bases left in between. The CDR3 is 13 residues long. CDR1 MGHRA and CDR2 YSYEKL come from the germline V gene. CDR3 loop: CASSQSSGNTIYF. Written as DNA, the CDR3 is TGCGCCAGCAGCCAATCGTCTGGAAACACCATATATTTT.

The CDR3 nucleotides read TGTGCCTGGAGTTTTGGAGGCAATCAGCCCCAGCATTTT. It codes for CAWSFGGNQPQHF. This chain uses TRBV30 with TRBJ1-5; no definite D call. This CDR3 has 13 amino acids. CDR1 is GTSNPN and CDR2 is SVGIG in the germline V gene (reference sequence). With 2 bases removed from V and 2 bases from J, the gap between germline ends came to 7 bases. The variable domain in full, with the rest retrieved from reference TRBV30 and TRBJ1-5, is SQTIHQWPATLVQPVGSPLSLECTVEGTSNPNLYWYRQAAGRGLQLLFYSVGIGQISSEVPQNLSASRPQDRQFILSSKKLLLSDSGFYLCAWSFGGNQPQHFGDGTRLSIL.

The chain is built from TRBV19 and TRBJ1-2; D is unclear. V lost 5 bases and J lost 0, with 10 bases in between. Germline V lookup: CDR1 LNHDA, CDR2 SQIVND (reference sequence). CDR3 size: 14 residues. This chain's CDR3 is CASSWNRANYGYTF. As DNA, the CDR3 is TGTGCCAGTAGTTGGAACAGAGCTAACTATGGCTACACCTTC. Variable domain in full (rest from reference TRBV19 and TRBJ1-2): DGGITQSPKYLFRKEGQNVTLSCEQNLNHDAMYWYRQDPGQGLRLIYYSQIVNDFQKGDIAEGYSVSREKKESFPLTVTSAQKNPTAFYLCASSWNRANYGYTFGSGTRLTVV.

This clone was counted once. The gene calls are TRBV18 and TRBJ1-1; D might be TRBD1 (5 bases). This CDR3 is 14 amino acids long. Per germline, CDR1 KGHSH and CDR2 LQKENI. Trimming cost V 3 bases and J 0 bases, with 8 bases left between them. For the CDR3, the DNA is TGTGCCAGCTCACCGACAGTTATGAACACTGAAGCTTTCTTT. Protein product: CASSPTVMNTEAFF.

The rearrangement links TRBV5-1 to TRBJ2-5; weak D call: TRBD1 (5 bases). This CDR3 spans 15 amino acids. Trimming pared 4 bases from V and 5 bases from J, leaving 18 bases between. Germline V CDR1 and CDR2: SGHRS, YFSETQ. For the CDR3, the DNA is TGCGCCAGCAGCGAAATGAGTCAGGGCCCGGAGACCCAGTACTTC. Translated, it gives CASSEMSQGPETQYF. Supplemented by reference TRBV5-1 and TRBJ2-5, the full variable domain reads KAGVTQTPRYLIKTRGQQVTLSCSPISGHRSVSWYQQTPGQGLQFLFEYFSETQRNKGNFPGRFSGRQFSNSRSEMNVSTLELGDSALYLCASSEMSQGPETQYFGPGTRLLVL.

In its sample, this clone was seen a few times. This chain joins TRBV6-1 and TRBJ1-2, with D unresolved. The CDR3 totals 11 residues. V was shortened by 5 bases and J by 6 bases, with 7 bases between the two germline ends. Germline V gene data show CDR1 as MNHNS and CDR2 as SASEGT. CDR3 nucleotide sequence: TGTGCCAGCAGTTATGGGGATGGCTACACCTTC. Encoded protein: CASSYGDGYTF.

This chain joins TRBV27 and TRBJ1-2, with 8 bases fitting TRBD1. Trimming at V came to 3 bases and at J to 0 bases, leaving 3 bases not matched to a gene. Germline CDR1 and CDR2: MNHEY and SMNVEV (reference sequence). This CDR3 is 15 amino acids long. CDR3 amino acids: CASSFQGAANYGYTF. CDR3 nucleotide sequence: TGTGCCAGCAGTTTCCAGGGGGCAGCTAACTATGGCTACACCTTC.

Notes on this clone: A far larger clone is one base from this, pointing to a likely read error. The rearrangement joins TRBV11-2 to TRBJ2-3, with 11 bases lining up with TRBD2. The CDR3 consists of 15 residues. Germline V gene sequence: CDR1 SGHAT, CDR2 FQNNGV. V lost 5 bases, J lost 2 bases, and 3 bases stayed unmatched. The CDR3 coding sequence is TGTGCCAGCAGCCGACTAGCGGGGTACACAGATACGCAGTATTTT. Protein product: CASSRLAGYTDTQYF.

The chain links TRBV6-7 to TRBJ2-7; D is possibly TRBD2 (6 bases). TRBV6-7 is an ORF, and what it does is uncertain. The CDR3 runs 17 residues. V lost 1 base, J lost 5 bases, and 21 bases lay in between. The CDR3 DNA reads TGTGCCAGCAGTTACTTTATCGCTGCACCAAGGAGGGACGAGCAGTACTTC. Amino acid sequence: CASSYFIAAPRRDEQYF.